What follows are 28 T cell receptor beta chains derived from one specimen sequenced in a study of pediatric ulcerative colitis (dated by TCRdb to between 2017 and 2020). Receptors were amplified or captured by the immunoSEQ multiplex PCR assay. This immuneACCESS table, as held by TCRdb, lists in-frame sequences with V and J called but not all clones. Of the missing ones, under half trace to an unresolved V gene in checked studies; the others have no known cause. The sample includes over 15,000 clones, with roughly 70% observed a single time. In total, the top ten clones hold around 6.6% of the sample. During colonoscopy, one to two rectal pinch biopsies were obtained for research purposes. Material: gut tissue. The origin of the receptors is a boy aged 5 to 17 with moderate ulcerative colitis.

This clone occurred a few times. The chain employs TRBV19 and TRBJ1-2; TRBD1 matches 8 bases. The germline V gene encodes CDR1 LNHDA and CDR2 SQIVND (reference sequence). J gave up 12 bases and V 4 bases, and 13 bases lay outside the gene matches. This CDR3 spans 14 amino acids. CDR3 loop: CASSTRQGTGRDTF. The DNA for the CDR3 is TGTGCCAGTAGTACCCGGCAGGGGACAGGCCGGGACACCTTC.

The V and J genes are TRBV15 and TRBJ2-5; D is uncertain. The germline V gene has CDR1 LNHNV and CDR2 YYDKDF (reference sequence). This CDR3 has 12 residues. The V gene lost 3 bases and the J gene lost 5 bases, with 7 bases spanning the gap. CDR3 sequence: CATSRSLETQYF. CDR3 nucleotide sequence: TGTGCCACCAGCAGGTCACTGGAGACCCAGTACTTC. Combining the CDR3 with reference TRBV15 and TRBJ2-5 gives the whole variable domain DAMVIQNPRYQVTQFGKPVTLSCSQTLNHNVMYWYQQKSSQAPKLLFHYYDKDFNNEADTPDNFQSRRPNTSFCFLDIRSPGLGDTAMYLCATSRSLETQYFGPGTRLLVL.

Only one count was recorded for this clone. Germline and junction disagree at one end, which may indicate a read error. The gene calls are TRBV27 and TRBJ2-5; TRBD2 matches 12 bases. The germline gives CDR1 MNHEY, CDR2 SMNVEV (reference sequence). The CDR3 loop spans 13 amino acids. This CDR3 is CASSNRLAGENHF. The CDR3 nucleotides read TGTGCCAGCAGCAACCGACTAGCGGGAGAAAACCACTTC.

This clone was recorded only once. The CDR3 here is CASSLQGGSGLGTEAFF. The CDR3 DNA reads TGTGCCAGCAGCCTGCAGGGGGGGTCGGGTTTAGGAACTGAAGCTTTCTTT. This chain connects TRBV9 to TRBJ1-1; TRBD1 matches 7 bases. CDR3 length: 17 residues. V gave up 4 bases and J gave up 5 bases; unmatched junction bases: 17. The V gene's germline CDR1 is SGDLS and CDR2 YYNGEE.

The genes are TRBV4-2 and TRBJ1-5; D gene uncertain. This CDR3 is built from 14 residues. Trimming pared 4 bases from V and 2 bases from J, leaving 9 bases between. Per the germline V gene, CDR1 is LGHNA and CDR2 is YNFKEQ. The CDR3 protein is CASSLGRGNQPQHF. CDR3 bases: TGTGCCAGCAGCCTCGGGAGGGGCAATCAGCCCCAGCATTTT.

This clone was recorded only once. This chain joins TRBV14 and TRBJ1-1, with 8 nucleotides matching TRBD1. This CDR3 has 18 residues. Germline values: CDR1 SGHDN, CDR2 FVKESK. V trimming: 0 bases; J trimming: 0 bases; junction bases outside the gene matches: 9. Here the CDR3 DNA reads TGTGCCAGCAGCCAAGATCAAGGACAGGGTGCAATGAACACTGAAGCTTTCTTT. Residues: CASSQDQGQGAMNTEAFF.

The CDR3 here is CASSLGSGGASTYGYTF. CDR3 nucleotides: TGCGCCAGCAGCTTGGGTTCAGGGGGCGCGAGTACTTATGGCTACACCTTC. The V call is TRBV5-1, the J call TRBJ1-2; the match to TRBD1 covers 8 bases. Germline V CDR1 and CDR2: SGHRS, YFSETQ. The CDR3 extends over 17 amino acids. V lost 0 bases, J lost 5 bases, and 12 bases stayed unmatched. Full variable domain (outside the CDR3, taken from reference TRBV5-1 and TRBJ1-2): KAGVTQTPRYLIKTRGQQVTLSCSPISGHRSVSWYQQTPGQGLQFLFEYFSETQRNKGNFPGRFSGRQFSNSRSEMNVSTLELGDSALYLCASSLGSGGASTYGYTFGSGTRLTVV.

This chain links TRBV7-9 with TRBJ2-7; D unclear. Germline loops: CDR1 SEHNR, CDR2 FQNEAQ (reference sequence). With 2 bases removed from V and 4 bases from J, the gap between germline ends came to 9 bases. This CDR3 comprises 13 residues. CDR3 sequence (DNA): TGTGCCAGCAGCTTACAGCAGGCGTACGAGCAGTACTTC. It yields the protein CASSLQQAYEQYF.

In DNA form, the CDR3 reads TGCAGCGTTGGGAGGCTAGCGGGAGGCTTCACAGATACGCAGTATTTT. As protein: CSVGRLAGGFTDTQYF. V is TRBV29-1 and J is TRBJ2-3; the match to TRBD2 covers 11 bases. The ends lost 4 bases at V and 2 bases at J; junction bases unmatched: 8. The CDR3 is made up of 16 amino acids. Germline V lookup: CDR1 SQVTM, CDR2 ANQGSEA.

This clone was detected a few times. The chain carries TRBV5-8 and TRBJ2-1, with 12 bases fitting TRBD2. The ends lost 4 bases at V and 12 bases at J; junction bases unmatched: 11. The germline gives CDR1 SGHTS, CDR2 YDEGEE. The CDR3 length is 15 residues. In nucleotides, the CDR3 is TGTGCCAGCAGCCGGTTGACTAGCGGGAGTTTTGTGCAGTTCTTC. Its protein product is CASSRLTSGSFVQFF.

The V gene is TRBV2, the J gene TRBJ2-5, with 15 bases fitting TRBD2. Losses at the gene ends were 6 bases for V and 4 bases for J; bases not matched to a gene: 6. Germline V gene lookup returns CDR1 SNHLY and CDR2 FYNNEI. The CDR3 spans 16 residues. CDR3 bases: TGTGCCAGCAGCGCCGGACTAGCGGGAGGGGGAGAGACCCAGTACTTC. Its protein is CASSAGLAGGGETQYF.

This clone has a handful of counts. The rearrangement joins TRBV29-1 to TRBJ2-1; TRBD1 is a possible D gene (5 bases). The CDR3 extends over 14 amino acids. The germline V and J ends were trimmed by 7 bases and 3 bases, with 16 bases remaining between them. Germline assignment: CDR1 SQVTM and CDR2 ANQGSEA. The CDR3 DNA sequence: TGCAGCGCCCCTAGGGGCAGTAACTACAATGAGCAGTTCTTC. Encoded protein: CSAPRGSNYNEQFF.

The chain couples TRBV5-1 to TRBJ1-4; no firm D call. This CDR3 has 17 residues. Trimming stripped 0 bases from V and 6 bases from J, with 18 bases between. Germline-derived CDR1 and CDR2 are SGHRS and YFSETQ. CDR3 sequence reads: CASSLAGGNRRDEKLFF. The CDR3 DNA is TGCGCCAGCAGCTTGGCAGGAGGCAATCGGCGGGATGAAAAACTGTTTTTT.

This chain connects TRBV19 to TRBJ1-1; 7 positions match TRBD1. The CDR3 sequence is 14 residues long. Germline V gives CDR1 LNHDA, CDR2 SQIVND (reference sequence). The trim removed 8 bases at V and 4 bases at J, leaving 10 bases unmatched. The CDR3 DNA sequence: TGTGCCAGTGCTAATCAGGGGGGCGGCACTGAAGCTTTCTTT. Its protein product is CASANQGGGTEAFF.

V is TRBV25-1 and J is TRBJ1-6; TRBD1 matches at 7 bases. J was trimmed by 2 bases and V by 6 bases; bases with no gene match: 1. The V gene's germline CDR1 is MGHDK and CDR2 SYGVNS. CDR3 length equals 14 residues. CDR3 in amino acids: CASRGTAYNSPLHF. The CDR3, as DNA: TGTGCCAGCAGGGGGACAGCCTATAATTCACCCCTCCACTTT.

This clone is medium-sized (0.01 to 0.1%) in the sample. This chain links TRBV7-6 with TRBJ2-7; possibly TRBD1 or TRBD2 for D (7 bases each). The CDR3 sequence is 14 residues long. V was trimmed by 4 bases and J by 4 bases, leaving 14 bases between them. Per germline, CDR1 SGHVS and CDR2 FNYEAQ. CDR3 loop: CASSWEGARYEQYF. The CDR3 nucleotides are TGTGCCAGCAGCTGGGAGGGGGCAAGGTACGAGCAGTACTTC.

V gene TRBV10-3 combines with J gene TRBJ1-3, with TRBD1 matching over 7 bases. V was pared by 2 bases and J by 4 bases, with 8 bases of the junction left unmatched. Looked up from germline, CDR1 is ENHRY and CDR2 is SYGVKD. CDR3 size: 16 residues. The CDR3 loop reads CAISERGRGIGNTIYF. In nucleotides, the CDR3 is TGTGCCATCAGTGAGCGTGGCAGGGGGATAGGAAACACCATATATTTT.

The chain recombines TRBV7-2 with TRBJ2-2, with D possibly being TRBD1 (5 bases). The CDR3 loop spans 15 amino acids. V was clipped by 5 bases and J by 8 bases, with 18 bases between them. CDR1 is SGHTA, CDR2 FQGNSA, per germline. In DNA form, the CDR3 reads TGTGCCAGCAGCGCCCGACGGCAGGGTAGGGGGGAGCTGTTTTTT. This gives the protein CASSARRQGRGELFF.

The chain uses TRBV9 and TRBJ2-1; TRBD1 might be the D (5 bases). The length of the CDR3 is 17 residues. Germline V CDR1 and CDR2: SGDLS, YYNGEE. The V end lost 4 bases, the J end lost 4 bases, and 21 bases lay between the germline ends. CDR3 loop: CASSNPRRGPSYNEQFF. CDR3 DNA sequence: TGTGCCAGCAGCAACCCCCGAAGGGGCCCTAGTTACAATGAGCAGTTCTTC.

The genes are TRBV5-1 and TRBJ1-1; D is unresolved. The length of the CDR3 is 18 residues. V was clipped by 2 bases and J by 2 bases, with 22 bases between them. Germline CDR1 and CDR2: SGHRS and YFSETQ. The CDR3 DNA reads as TGCGCCAGCAGCTTTGTCCGGGAGCCGATCCCTCATAACACTGAAGCTTTCTTT. Residues: CASSFVREPIPHNTEAFF.

The rearrangement uses TRBV7-2 and TRBJ2-7, with 7 bases matching TRBD1. V lost 0 bases to trimming and J lost 5 bases; unmatched junction nucleotides: 4. This CDR3 contains 14 residues. CDR1 and CDR2 (germline): SGHTA, FQGNSA. CDR3: CASSLANRGHEQYF. The CDR3 DNA is TGTGCCAGCAGCTTAGCGAACAGGGGCCACGAGCAGTACTTC.

The rearrangement uses TRBV5-5 and TRBJ2-5; 8 nucleotides line up with TRBD1. V shed 5 bases, J shed 5 bases, and the junction held 5 bases outside the gene matches. CDR3 size: 13 residues. Germline CDR1 and CDR2: SGHKS and YYEKEE (reference sequence). The CDR3 DNA sequence: TGTGCCAGCAGAGTACAGGGGGATGAGACCCAGTACTTC. Amino acids: CASRVQGDETQYF.

The chain employs TRBV5-1 and TRBJ1-1; D not certain. V shed 4 bases and J shed 5 bases, with 12 bases lying between them. The CDR3 is 13 residues long. CDR1 and CDR2 from the germline V gene are SGHRS and YFSETQ. CDR3 sequence (DNA): TGCGCCAGCAGCGCGGGAATCGGGACTGAAGCTTTCTTT. Its protein is CASSAGIGTEAFF.

The V call is TRBV7-9, the J call TRBJ2-2, with TRBD1 identical over 8 bases. After removal of 7 bases from V and 5 bases from J, the junction contained 6 bases not matched to a gene. CDR1 and CDR2 (germline): SEHNR, FQNEAQ (reference sequence). The CDR3 has 14 residues. CDR3 sequence (DNA): TGTGCCAGCACCCGACAGGGGAAAACCGGGGAGCTGTTTTTT. This gives the protein CASTRQGKTGELFF.

This clone was counted a few times. V and J are TRBV27 and TRBJ1-1; D is possibly TRBD1 (6 bases). The CDR3 length is 15 residues. V was trimmed by 6 bases and J by 0 bases, leaving 14 bases between them. Germline lookup yields CDR1 MNHEY and CDR2 SMNVEV (reference sequence). The CDR3 here is CASSPTGRVNTEAFF. The CDR3 bases are TGTGCCAGCAGCCCGACAGGTCGGGTGAACACTGAAGCTTTCTTT.

V gene TRBV5-1 combines with J gene TRBJ1-2, with D unclear. Trimming pared 5 bases from V and 5 bases from J, leaving 7 bases between. Germline V CDR1 and CDR2: SGHRS, YFSETQ. The CDR3 consists of 11 residues. The CDR3 is CASRGPYGYTF. CDR3 coding DNA: TGCGCCAGCAGGGGCCCGTATGGCTACACCTTC.

This chain links TRBV30 with TRBJ2-7, with D tentatively TRBD1 (5 bases). Germline CDR1 GTSNPN, CDR2 SVGIG (reference sequence). The germline V and J ends were trimmed by 1 base and 3 bases, with 13 bases remaining between them. CDR3 size: 14 residues. The CDR3 DNA reads TGTGCCTGGAGTGGACAGACCTTGGGCTACGAGCAGTACTTC. Its translation: CAWSGQTLGYEQYF.

The CDR3 is CASSVGQGGYEQYF. The CDR3 nucleotides read TGTGCCAGCAGCGTAGGCCAGGGCGGGTACGAGCAGTACTTC. The chain joins TRBV9 to TRBJ2-7; D might be TRBD1 or TRBD2, each matching 5 bases. Germline V gene data show CDR1 as SGDLS and CDR2 as YYNGEE. V was clipped by 0 bases and J by 4 bases, with 11 bases between them. CDR3 size: 14 residues.